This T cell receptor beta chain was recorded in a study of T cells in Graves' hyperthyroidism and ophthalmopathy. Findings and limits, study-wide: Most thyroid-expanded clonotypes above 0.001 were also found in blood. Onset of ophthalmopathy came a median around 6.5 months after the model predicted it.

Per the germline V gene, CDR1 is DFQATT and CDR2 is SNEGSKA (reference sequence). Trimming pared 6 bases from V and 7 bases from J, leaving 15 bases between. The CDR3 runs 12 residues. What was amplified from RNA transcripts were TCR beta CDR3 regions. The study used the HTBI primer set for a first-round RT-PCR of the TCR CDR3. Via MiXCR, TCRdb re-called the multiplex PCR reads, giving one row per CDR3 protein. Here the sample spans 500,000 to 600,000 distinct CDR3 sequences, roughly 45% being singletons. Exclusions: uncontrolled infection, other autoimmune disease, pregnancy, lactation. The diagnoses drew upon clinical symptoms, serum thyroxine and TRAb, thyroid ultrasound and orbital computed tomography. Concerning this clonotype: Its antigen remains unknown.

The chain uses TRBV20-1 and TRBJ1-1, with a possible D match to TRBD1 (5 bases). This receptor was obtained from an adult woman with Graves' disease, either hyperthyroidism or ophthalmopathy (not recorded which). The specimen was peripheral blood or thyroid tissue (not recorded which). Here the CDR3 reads CSANRDGLEAFF. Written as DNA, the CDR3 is TGCAGTGCAAATCGGGACGGACTTGAAGCTTTCTTT.